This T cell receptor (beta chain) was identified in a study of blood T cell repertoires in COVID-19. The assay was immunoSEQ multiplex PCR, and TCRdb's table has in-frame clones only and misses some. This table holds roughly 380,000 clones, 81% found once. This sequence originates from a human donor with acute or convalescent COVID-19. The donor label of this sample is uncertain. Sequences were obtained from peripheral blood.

Here the CDR3 reads CASSLLRLNTEAFF. As DNA, the CDR3 is TGTGCCAGCAGTTTACTCAGGCTGAACACTGAAGCTTTCTTT. The V gene is TRBV28, the J gene TRBJ1-1; D gene ambiguous. The CDR3 has 14 amino acids. Trimming left V 2 bases short and J 0 bases short, with 7 bases between. Germline values: CDR1 MDHEN, CDR2 SYDVKM.